The rows below give T cell receptor beta chains drawn from one sample of a study of cytomegalovirus exposure and HLA in healthy donors. Sequenced by immunoSEQ multiplex PCR; TCRdb stores in-frame clones only, minus some. The repertoire holds roughly 130,000 clones, with roughly 84% as singletons. Sequenced: PBMCs. The receptors were sampled from a man in his fifties in good health and CMV-seronegative. The CDR3 runs from the conserved cysteine through the conserved F or W. The D gene is left open where the match is weak. The listing skips clone size in some rows; elsewhere it reads once, few, many or a size class.

clone size	J gene	D gene	V gene	CDR3 protein	CDR3 DNA
.	TRBJ1-1	TRBD1	TRBV11-3	CASSSGTGADTEAFF	TGTGCCAGCAGCTCCGGGACAGGGGCGGACACTGAAGCTTTCTTT
.	TRBJ1-4	TRBD1	TRBV6-5	CASSAPGQINEKLFF	TGTGCCAGCAGTGCGCCGGGACAGATTAATGAAAAACTGTTTTTT
.	TRBJ2-5	.	TRBV7-6	CASSPQPQETQYF	TGTGCCAGCAGCCCCCAACCCCAGGAGACCCAGTACTTC
.	TRBJ1-5	.	TRBV7-2	CASSLGGYSNQPQHF	TGTGCCAGCAGCTTAGGCGGATATAGCAATCAGCCCCAGCATTTT
.	TRBJ2-2	TRBD1	TRBV29-1	CSGGTGGPGELFF	TGCAGCGGGGGGACAGGGGGCCCCGGGGAGCTGTTTTTT
few	TRBJ2-3	TRBD2	TRBV4-1	CASSQDLASGGDTQYF	TGCGCCAGCAGCCAAGATTTGGCTAGCGGGGGAGATACGCAGTATTTT
.	TRBJ2-5	TRBD2	TRBV11-2	CASSKILAGGTPAAQYF	TGTGCCAGCAGCAAAATACTAGCGGGGGGGACCCCAGCGGCCCAGTACTTC
.	TRBJ2-1	TRBD2	TRBV5-1	CASSPVAGLVNEQFF	TGCGCCAGCAGCCCCGTGGCGGGACTAGTCAATGAGCAGTTCTTC
.	TRBJ2-2	TRBD2	TRBV7-9	CASSFGGVAGELFF	TGTGCCAGCAGCTTCGGGGGGGTCGCCGGGGAGCTGTTTTTT
.	TRBJ2-7	.	TRBV27	CASSQGRGRGYEQYF	TGTGCCAGCAGCCAAGGACGTGGCAGGGGCTACGAGCAGTACTTC
.	TRBJ1-2	.	TRBV5-6	CASSTQVALGHTF	TGTGCCAGCAGCACACAGGTTGCCCTCGGTCACACCTTC
.	TRBJ1-2	.	TRBV4-3	CASSQDWGGGQYGYTF	TGCGCCAGCAGCCAAGATTGGGGGGGCGGGCAGTATGGCTACACCTTC
.	TRBJ2-5	TRBD2	TRBV6-1	CASSEAGGHETQYF	TGTGCCAGCAGTGAGGCGGGGGGGCATGAGACCCAGTACTTC
.	TRBJ2-1	.	TRBV7-3	CASSPDSYNEQFF	TGTGCCAGCAGCCCGGACAGCTACAATGAGCAGTTCTTC
few	TRBJ2-5	TRBD2	TRBV5-4	CASSLSAGEETQYF	TGTGCCAGCAGCTTGAGCGCGGGGGAAGAGACCCAGTACTTC
.	TRBJ2-3	.	TRBV6-5	CASRTSTDTQYF	TGTGCCAGCAGAACTAGCACAGATACGCAGTATTTT
few	TRBJ1-4	.	TRBV6-1	CASSEGSRREKLFF	TGTGCCAGCAGTGAGGGGAGTAGGAGGGAAAAACTGTTTTTT
.	TRBJ1-6	.	TRBV5-4	CASSHRGDLNSPLHF	TGTGCCAGCAGCCACCGAGGGGACTTGAATTCACCCCTCCACTTT
.	TRBJ2-5	TRBD1	TRBV29-1	CSVNADRGRGETQYF	TGCAGCGTTAACGCCGACAGGGGTAGAGGAGAGACCCAGTACTTC
.	TRBJ2-3	TRBD2	TRBV7-9	CASSSLEVSGGAVTDTQYF	TGTGCCAGCAGCTCCCTTGAAGTAAGCGGGGGGGCCGTCACAGATACGCAGTATTTT
.	TRBJ2-3	TRBD2	TRBV5-1	CASSSAGGTTDTQYF	TGCGCCAGCAGCTCAGCGGGGGGAACCACAGATACGCAGTATTTT
.	TRBJ2-7	TRBD1	TRBV30	CAWRVGQGISFSPYEQYF	TGTGCCTGGAGGGTCGGACAGGGTATCTCCTTTTCCCCTTACGAGCAGTACTTC
.	TRBJ1-6	.	TRBV6-5	CASSYSWTANSPLHF	TGTGCCAGCAGTTACTCTTGGACAGCAAATTCACCCCTCCACTTT
.	TRBJ2-2	TRBD1	TRBV4-2	CASSPSDRGRGELFF	TGTGCCAGCAGCCCATCGGACAGGGGCCGAGGGGAGCTGTTTTTT
.	TRBJ1-2	TRBD1	TRBV2	CASSDSRGLYGYTF	TGTGCCAGCAGTGATTCGAGGGGGCTTTATGGCTACACCTTC
.	TRBJ2-7	TRBD1	TRBV5-1	CASQGTGGSYEQYF	TGCGCCAGCCAAGGGACAGGGGGGTCCTACGAGCAGTACTTC
.	TRBJ2-5	.	TRBV6-5	CASSYPGQETQYF	TGTGCCAGCAGTTACCCGGGACAAGAGACCCAGTACTTC
.	TRBJ2-1	.	TRBV1	CTSSQDLRGSSYNEQFF	TGCACCAGCAGCCAAGATCTGCGGGGGAGCTCCTACAATGAGCAGTTCTTC
.	TRBJ2-2	TRBD2	TRBV5-1	CASSRGDTGELFF	TGCGCCAGCAGCCGGGGGGACACCGGGGAGCTGTTTTTT
.	TRBJ2-1	TRBD2	TRBV2	CARSGRPHDNEQFF	TGTGCGAGGAGCGGGAGGCCCCACGACAATGAGCAGTTCTTC
once	TRBJ1-5	TRBD1	TRBV7-8	CASSSHRGIDQPQHF	TGTGCCAGCAGCTCGCACAGGGGAATAGATCAGCCCCAGCATTTT
.	TRBJ2-3	TRBD2	TRBV5-4	CASTPWTSGGDTQYF	TGTGCCAGCACCCCGTGGACTAGCGGGGGTGATACGCAGTATTTT
.	TRBJ1-2	TRBD1	TRBV30	CAWSVAQGGWDYGYTF	TGTGCCTGGAGTGTAGCACAGGGGGGGTGGGACTATGGCTACACCTTC
.	TRBJ2-7	.	TRBV29-1	CSVDPGDSYEQYF	TGCAGCGTTGACCCAGGGGATTCCTACGAGCAGTACTTC
.	TRBJ2-7	TRBD1	TRBV7-9	CASSPGTGGNNGQYF	TGTGCCAGCAGCCCCGGGACAGGGGGCAATAATGGGCAGTACTTC
.	TRBJ1-4	TRBD1	TRBV5-1	CASSFTGTGGEKLFF	TGCGCCAGCAGCTTCACCGGGACAGGGGGTGAAAAACTGTTTTTT
.	TRBJ2-7	TRBD1	TRBV19	CASSIGTGSYEQYF	TGTGCCAGTAGTATTGGGACAGGGTCCTACGAGCAGTACTTC
.	TRBJ2-1	TRBD2	TRBV9	CASSVVAGGFYNEQFF	TGTGCCAGCAGCGTGGTAGCGGGGGGTTTCTACAATGAGCAGTTCTTC
.	TRBJ2-1	.	TRBV19	CASNRQSKDNEQFF	TGTGCCAGTAACCGACAGAGTAAGGACAATGAGCAGTTCTTC
.	TRBJ2-3	.	TRBV9	CASSAIGADTQYF	TGTGCCAGCAGCGCCATCGGGGCAGATACGCAGTATTTT
.	TRBJ1-6	.	TRBV5-4	CASSLGGGSPLHF	TGTGCCAGCAGCTTGGGGGGAGGTTCACCCCTCCACTTT
.	TRBJ1-1	TRBD1	TRBV10-1	CARNRGYTEAFF	TGCGCCAGGAACAGGGGGTACACTGAAGCTTTCTTT
.	TRBJ1-5	.	TRBV6-6	CASSPGNQPQHF	TGTGCCAGCAGCCCGGGAAACCAGCCCCAGCATTTT
.	TRBJ2-7	TRBD2	TRBV2	CASKTGLVFEQYF	TGTGCCAGCAAGACGGGACTAGTGTTCGAGCAGTACTTC
.	TRBJ1-5	.	TRBV5-6	CASSLQGSRGQPQHF	TGTGCCAGCAGCTTACAGGGCTCGAGGGGTCAGCCCCAGCATTTT
.	TRBJ2-2	.	TRBV7-3	CASSRGPNTGELFF	TGTGCCAGCAGTAGGGGCCCGAACACCGGGGAGCTGTTTTTT
once	TRBJ2-7	.	TRBV28	CASSSPRGGRSSSYEQYF	TGTGCCAGCAGTTCCCCTAGGGGAGGCAGGTCCAGCTCCTACGAGCAGTACTTC
.	TRBJ2-3	TRBD2	TRBV6-4	CASSASDQRGGTDTQYF	TGTGCCAGCAGTGCCTCGGATCAGCGGGGGGGCACAGATACGCAGTATTTT
.	TRBJ2-3	.	TRBV6-6	CASRTGGRGGDTQYF	TGTGCCAGCAGAACAGGGGGCCGGGGGGGAGATACGCAGTATTTT